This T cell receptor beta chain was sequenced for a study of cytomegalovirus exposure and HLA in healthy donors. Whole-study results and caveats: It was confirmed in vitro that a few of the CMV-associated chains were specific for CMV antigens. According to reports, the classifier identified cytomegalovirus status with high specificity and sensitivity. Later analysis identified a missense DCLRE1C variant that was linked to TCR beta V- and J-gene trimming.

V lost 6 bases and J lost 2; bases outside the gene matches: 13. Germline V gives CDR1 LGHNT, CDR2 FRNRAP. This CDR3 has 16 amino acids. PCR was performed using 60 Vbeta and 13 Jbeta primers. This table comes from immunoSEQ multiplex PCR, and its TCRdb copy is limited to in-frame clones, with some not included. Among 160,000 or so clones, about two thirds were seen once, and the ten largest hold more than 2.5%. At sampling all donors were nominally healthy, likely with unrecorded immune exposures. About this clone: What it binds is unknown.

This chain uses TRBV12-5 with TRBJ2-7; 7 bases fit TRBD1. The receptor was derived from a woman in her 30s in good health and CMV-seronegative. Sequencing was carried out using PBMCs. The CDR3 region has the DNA TGTGCTAGTGGGGCCACCGGACAGGAAAAAACCTACGAGCAGTACTTC. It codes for CASGATGQEKTYEQYF. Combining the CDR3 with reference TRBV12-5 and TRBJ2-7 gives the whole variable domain DARVTQTPRHKVTEMGQEVTMRCQPILGHNTVFWYRQTMMQGLELLAYFRNRAPLDDSGMPKDRFSAEMPDATLATLKIQPSEPRDSAVYFCASGATGQEKTYEQYFGPGTRLTVT.